Listed below are T cell receptor beta chains from one sample, sequenced in a study of T cells in Graves' hyperthyroidism and ophthalmopathy. TCRdb itself ran the multiplex PCR reads through MiXCR, one entry per CDR3 protein. This repertoire shows some 250,000 distinct CDR3 sequences, roughly 15% found once; its top ten account for about an eighth. The sample comprised blood. The receptors were sampled from a woman aged 40 to 49 with Graves' hyperthyroidism that later progressed to Graves' ophthalmopathy. Each CDR3 is given with its conserved first and last residue. D genes are given only for firm matches. A row's size may be missing; if present it is once, few, many or a size class.

TRBV20-1,many,13,TRBJ2-3,.,TGCAGTGCCACCCCCCAGGGCTTAGATACGCAGTATTTT,CSATPQGLDTQYF
TRBV14,.,15,TRBJ2-3,.,TGTGCCAGCAGCCAACGACACGGGAGCACAGATACGCAGTATTTT,CASSQRHGSTDTQYF
TRBV20-1,.,13,TRBJ2-1,.,TGCAGTGCCCAGGGACCCCGATACAATGAGCAGTTCTTC,CSAQGPRYNEQFF
TRBV6-2/TRBV6-3,.,14,TRBJ2-5,.,TGTGCCAGCACACCGATTGAGACCCAAGAGACCCAGTACTTC,CASTPIETQETQYF
TRBV12-3/TRBV12-4,many,17,TRBJ2-1,TRBD2,TGTGCCAGCAGTTTGTTCTTGCGGGAGGGGTCCTACAATGAGCAGTTCTTC,CASSLFLREGSYNEQFF
TRBV28,many,16,TRBJ1-6,.,TGTGCCAGCAGCAGGGGACCCCTTATGGATAATTCACCCCTCCACTTT,CASSRGPLMDNSPLHF
TRBV5-1,few,17,TRBJ2-1,.,TGCGCCAGCAGCTTGATCCCGGGACTCCCTACTTCGGATGAGCAGTTCTTC,CASSLIPGLPTSDEQFF
TRBV10-2,many,17,TRBJ2-7,.,TGCGCCAGCAGTGAGGGGTTTGGGGAGGTACCAACCTACGAGCAGTACTTC,CASSEGFGEVPTYEQYF
TRBV5-1,.,13,TRBJ2-7,.,TGCGCCAGCAGCTTGACAGGGAGACACGAGCAGTACTTC,CASSLTGRHEQYF
TRBV6-1,many,13,TRBJ2-7,TRBD2,TGTGCCATCGCACGCGCGGGAGGGCGCGAGCAGTACTTC,CAIARAGGREQYF
TRBV18,many,15,TRBJ1-1,TRBD1,TGTGCCAGCTCACCATATCAGGGGGCGCGCACTGAAGCTTTCTTT,CASSPYQGARTEAFF
TRBV28,many,15,TRBJ1-4,TRBD1,TGTGCCAGCATCGCCGGCGGGACAGGGGGTGAAAAACTGTTTTTT,CASIAGGTGGEKLFF
TRBV30,.,14,TRBJ1-6,.,TGTGCCTGGAGTGTTGGAGAGTCGAGTTCACCCCTCCACTTT,CAWSVGESSSPLHF
TRBV6-5,many,16,TRBJ2-3,TRBD2,TGTGCCAGCAGTTACAAGCGTGGGAGGGCCGGAGATACGCAGTATTTT,CASSYKRGRAGDTQYF
TRBV19,.,13,TRBJ1-5,.,TGTGCCAGTAGTATAGCTGGCCATCAGCCCCAGCATTTT,CASSIAGHQPQHF
TRBV12-3/TRBV12-4,.,16,TRBJ1-6,TRBD1,TGTGCCAGCAGTTCTAATTGGGACAGCTCCAATTCACCCCTCCACTTT,CASSSNWDSSNSPLHF
TRBV20-1,.,10,TRBJ1-6,.,TGCAGTGTGGGCCCCTCACCCCTCCACTTT,CSVGPSPLHF
TRBV20-1,many,15,TRBJ2-1,TRBD2,TGCAGTGCTCCCTCTATGGGGACTAGAGGGAATGAGCAGTTCTTC,CSAPSMGTRGNEQFF
TRBV20-1,few,15,TRBJ2-2,TRBD2,TGCAGTGCTAGGGACGGGACTACGAACACCGGGGAGCTGTTTTTT,CSARDGTTNTGELFF
TRBV25-1,many,15,TRBJ2-7,TRBD2,TGTGCCAGCAGTCGAGGACTAGCGAGCTCCTACGAGCAGTACTTC,CASSRGLASSYEQYF
TRBV5-4,many,15,TRBJ2-6,.,TGTGCCAGCAGCTCTTATCCTGCTGGGGCCAACGTCCTGACTTTC,CASSSYPAGANVLTF
TRBV6-4,once,12,TRBJ1-1,.,TGTGCCAGCAGTAAAGCGGGGGGTGAAGCTTTCTTT,CASSKAGGEAFF
TRBV20-1,many,14,TRBJ1-6,.,TGCAGTGCTAGATGGCTGGACGGTGATTCACCCCTCCACTTT,CSARWLDGDSPLHF
TRBV18,many,15,TRBJ2-7,.,TGTGCCAGCTCACCACCGGCAGGGGGGCCCTACGAGCAGTACTTC,CASSPPAGGPYEQYF
TRBV5-1,few,13,TRBJ1-2,.,TGCGCCAGCAGCTTGGAACAGGGTGGCGGCTACACCTTC,CASSLEQGGGYTF
TRBV19,.,17,TRBJ1-5,.,TGTGCCAGTAGTCCCCGATATGATAGGGTCGGGAATCAGCCCCAGCATTTT,CASSPRYDRVGNQPQHF
TRBV29-1,many,13,TRBJ1-1,.,TGCAGCGTTGCCTTAATACTGAACACTGAAGCTTTCTTT,CSVALILNTEAFF
TRBV19,few,15,TRBJ1-1,TRBD1,TGTGCCAGCCGGGACAGGGGGGAGGTATGGACTGAAGCTTTCTTT,CASRDRGEVWTEAFF
TRBV7-9,many,13,TRBJ1-1,TRBD1,TGTGCCAGCACCTCGTGGACAGGGCTTGAAGCTTTCTTT,CASTSWTGLEAFF
TRBV29-1,many,13,TRBJ2-3,TRBD2,TGCAGCGTCAATGCGGGGGACACAGATACGCAGTATTTT,CSVNAGDTDTQYF
TRBV5-5,.,14,TRBJ1-2,.,TGTGCCAGCAGTCTCCGGACCGCCTATGTGGGCTACACCTTC,CASSLRTAYVGYTF
TRBV28,many,16,TRBJ1-4,.,TGTGCCAGCAGTTTATGGATGGGGGGGCAGAATGAAAAACTGTTTTTT,CASSLWMGGQNEKLFF
TRBV15,many,14,TRBJ2-1,TRBD2,TGTGCCACCCGACTAGCGAACGCCTACAATGAGCAGTTCTTC,CATRLANAYNEQFF
TRBV28,many,13,TRBJ2-1,.,TGTGCCAGCAGTTTGATAGGGGTGGGTGAGCAGTTCTTC,CASSLIGVGEQFF
TRBV28,many,15,TRBJ2-1,TRBD2,TGTGCCAGCAGTTCAGCGGGAGCTTCGGAGGATGAGCAGTTCTTC,CASSSAGASEDEQFF